This TCR beta chain is from a study of radiation and T cells in renal cell carcinoma. Study in general: Nephrectomy followed 15 Gy stereotactic body radiation by 4 weeks.

This clone appeared once. Antigen specificity is unknown. Produced via immunoSEQ multiplex PCR; TCRdb's table is partial and in-frame only. The table has 150,000 to 180,000 clones, approximately 88% seen once. Study-wide results and caveats: Without pretreatment biopsies, baseline tumor clonotype presence was undetermined.

Time point indicated: blood 2 weeks post-SBRT. Noted treatment: 15 Gy SBRT to primary tumor, nephrectomy 4 weeks later. The tumor was a clear cell renal cell carcinoma. The TCR originated in a woman aged 50 to 65 with renal cell carcinoma. The material sequenced was blood, taken from a patient whose treatment included radiotherapy and nephrectomy.

In nucleotides, the CDR3 is TGCGCCAGCGGAGAGGTGTACCGAGAGACCCAGTACTTC. This encodes CASGEVYRETQYF. This chain joins TRBV4-1 and TRBJ2-5; D ambiguous. This CDR3 spans 13 amino acids. CDR1 is MGHRA and CDR2 is YSYEKL in the germline V gene. Trimming stripped 8 bases from V and 4 bases from J, with 14 bases between.